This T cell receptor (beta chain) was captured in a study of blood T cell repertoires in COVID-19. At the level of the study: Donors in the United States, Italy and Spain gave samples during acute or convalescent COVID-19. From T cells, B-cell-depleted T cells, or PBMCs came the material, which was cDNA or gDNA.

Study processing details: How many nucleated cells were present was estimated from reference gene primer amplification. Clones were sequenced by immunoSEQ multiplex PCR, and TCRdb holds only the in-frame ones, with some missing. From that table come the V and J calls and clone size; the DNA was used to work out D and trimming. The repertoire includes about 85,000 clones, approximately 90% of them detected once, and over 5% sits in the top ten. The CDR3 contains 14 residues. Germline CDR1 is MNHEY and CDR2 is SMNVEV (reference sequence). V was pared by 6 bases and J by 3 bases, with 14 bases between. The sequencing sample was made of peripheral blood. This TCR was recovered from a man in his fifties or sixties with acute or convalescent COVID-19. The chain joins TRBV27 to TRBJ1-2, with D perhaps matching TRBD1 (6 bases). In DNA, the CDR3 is TGTGCCAGCAGCTCCGACGGACAGTACTATGGCTACACCTTC. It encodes CASSSDGQYYGYTF.